This T cell receptor beta chain emerged from a study of beta chain features in type 1 diabetes (dated by TCRdb to the late 2010s). Concerning the study at large: Patients and healthy donors did not differ in mean age, gender distribution, total cell number or subset yield. A total of approximately 100,000,000 sorted cells were examined across all samples, and the number of cells per subset was strongly correlated with RNA yield. The study compared TCRB repertoires of sorted circulating CD4+ T cell subsets between recently diagnosed type 1 diabetes patients and matched healthy donors. Regulatory and stem cell-like memory subsets were isolated from only 8 patients and about eight healthy donors, whereas naive and central memory subsets came from all 30 or so donors.

Results and caveats for the whole study, not just this receptor: Because cDNA rather than genomic DNA was sequenced, highly expressing activated cells could have been over-represented, although no difference in activation and CD3 levels was found between groups. Patients with type 1 diabetes made fewer insertions and deleted more nucleotides at VDJ recombination sites, implying thymic rearrangement abnormalities. In all four CD4+ subsets, TCRB CDR3 length was moderately but significantly shorter in type 1 diabetes patients. HLA sub-analyses involved small numbers of individuals, so any influence of HLA type on TCRB rearrangement remained unresolved. PCR might favor shorter templates, but patient and control samples were amplified and corrected together, so any skew would affect both groups equally. The naive, central memory and regulatory TCRB repertoires appeared to resemble one another more closely among patients than among healthy donors.

To note about this clone: Its antigen has not been determined. It has no much larger one-base neighbor in the sample; base qualities were not kept.

From cysteine to phenylalanine, the CDR3 is 12 amino acids long. The sequence is cut down to CDR3 DNA, 36 bases in frame from base 1. Relative to germline, V is missing 6 bases and J is missing 10 bases, with 4 bases of the junction outside any gene match. CDR1 and CDR2 are drawn from the germline V gene: ENHRY, SYGVKD. From each donor, a single peripheral blood sample of about 116 mL on average was drawn into heparinised tubes. Naive, central memory, regulatory and stem cell-like memory CD4+ T cells were sorted on a BD FACSAria II using a panel including CD45RO, CCR7, CD25, CD127, CD95 and CD27. Every sorted population had a purity above 98%. PBMCs were isolated immediately by Lymphoprep density gradient centrifugation and stained directly without culture. To minimize batch effects, samples were stained and sorted in pairs, one healthy donor with one patient per experiment. All of the isolated RNA was reverse transcribed with the High Capacity cDNA Reverse Transcription Kit, so expressed TCRB transcripts were sequenced. Deep immunoSEQ sequencing was performed on naive, central memory and regulatory T cell samples, with an average of about 4 million total reads per sample. After sorted cells were lysed in RLT buffer, RNA was extracted with DNase-treated RNeasy Micro or Mini kits, with the choice depending on cell number. To prevent cross-contamination, every cell subset was processed on its own, while patient and healthy donor samples were processed together. Using the immunoSEQ multiplex PCR, TCRB sequences were amplified from cDNA into 87-bp fragments spanning the CDR3 region. Amplicons were sequenced on the Illumina HiSeq platform. The authors' pipeline ran thus. Synthetic template baselines were used to correct PCR bias computationally, reads within Hamming distance 2 were collapsed, and singletons that could not be merged were discarded. By aligning reads against IMGT, V, D and J genes, CDR3 length, and insertions or deletions at six rearrangement sites were assigned. Within each subset, clonotype counts were normalized to sorted cell number, after which true diversity and Gini coefficients were computed with the tcR R package. The overlap coefficient, calculated on TCRB nucleotide sequences, was used to quantify repertoire sharing. As a proxy for the pre-selection repertoire, out-of-frame TCRB sequences from naive cells were analyzed. The immuneACCESS repertoire file appears here via TCRdb, limited to in-frame rearrangements. These files lack a portion of the clones; in checked studies, under half of the deficit traces to unresolved V genes, and the cause of the others is not known. The V and J calls and the clone size are those of that table, but D and trimming were determined from the DNA. This sample is represented by roughly 400,000 clones; less than 15% of them were singletons. Approximately 0.019% of the sample lies in the top ten.

The sequencing input was naive CD4+ T cells from blood. According to the study, the label for this sample's cell subset or site signals: true naive CD4+ T cells. The source of this sequence is a woman aged 18-29 years in good health. The V and J genes are TRBV10-3 and TRBJ2-1, with 9 bases aligning to TRBD1. In nucleotide form, the sequence is TGTGCCATCAGCGTGGGGACAGGGGAGCAGTTCTTC. This yields the protein CAISVGTGEQFF.